These 12 T cell receptor beta chains came from one sample sequenced in a study of shared clonotypes between healthy human individuals. Sequencing used immunoSEQ multiplex PCR; TCRdb keeps in-frame clones, though not all of them. The sample lists under 600,000 clones; 75% to 80% were seen once. Sequencing was performed on PBMCs. These receptors originate from a woman between 40 and 50 years old in good health. Some clones in this sample may be carry-over from other donors' samples.

The chain carries TRBV15 and TRBJ2-5, with 7 bases fitting TRBD2. Trimming took 6 bases from V and 0 from J; bases not matched to a gene: 4. This CDR3 comprises 14 residues. Germline V lookup: CDR1 LNHNV, CDR2 YYDKDF (reference sequence). This chain's CDR3 is CATRRDYYQETQYF. CDR3 bases: TGTGCCACCAGGAGGGACTATTACCAAGAGACCCAGTACTTC.

The chain uses TRBV2 and TRBJ1-2; D uncertain. The CDR3 spans 14 residues. Germline V gives CDR1 SNHLY, CDR2 FYNNEI. V lost 7 bases, J lost 0 bases, and 12 bases lay in between. In nucleotides, the CDR3 is TGTGCCAGCACCAGGACCTCGGCTAACTATGGCTACACCTTC. The encoded protein is CASTRTSANYGYTF.

This chain connects TRBV19 to TRBJ2-3; 13 bases map to TRBD2. V was clipped by 5 bases and J by 3 bases; unmatched bases: 2. The CDR3 is 15 residues long. Germline V gene lookup returns CDR1 LNHDA and CDR2 SQIVND (reference sequence). Here the CDR3 reads CASSAGLAGTDTQYF. For the CDR3, the DNA is TGTGCCAGTAGTGCGGGACTAGCGGGAACAGATACGCAGTATTTT. The whole variable domain, filled in from reference TRBV19 and TRBJ2-3, reads DGGITQSPKYLFRKEGQNVTLSCEQNLNHDAMYWYRQDPGQGLRLIYYSQIVNDFQKGDIAEGYSVSREKKESFPLTVTSAQKNPTAFYLCASSAGLAGTDTQYFGPGTRLTVL.

This chain joins TRBV2 and TRBJ1-4; D is undetermined. The CDR3 spans 14 residues. The germline V gene encodes CDR1 SNHLY and CDR2 FYNNEI. V shed 6 bases and J shed 8 bases, with 16 bases lying between them. The CDR3: CASRPTRVGEKLFF. The CDR3 DNA reads as TGTGCCAGCAGGCCGACAAGGGTTGGCGAAAAACTGTTTTTT.

V is TRBV13 and J is TRBJ2-3; possibly TRBD1 or TRBD2 for D (5 bases each). Germline V gene lookup returns CDR1 PRHDT and CDR2 FYEKMQ (reference sequence). CDR3 length: 14 amino acids. Trimming removed 5 bases from V and 1 base from J, with 10 bases in between. CDR3 sequence reads: CASSDSSGTDTQYF. Here the CDR3 DNA reads TGTGCCAGCAGCGACAGTAGCGGCACAGATACGCAGTATTTT.

The rearrangement links TRBV7-3 to TRBJ2-5, with TRBD2 identical over 7 bases. Unmatched junction bases numbered 4, after V lost 4 bases and J lost 5 bases. The CDR3 has 13 residues. The germline V gene has CDR1 SGHTA and CDR2 FQGTGA. DNA of the CDR3: TGTGCCAGCAGCTCACTAGCGTGGGAGACCCAGTACTTC. It translates to CASSSLAWETQYF.

This rearrangement joins TRBV5-5 to TRBJ1-3, with D tentatively TRBD1 (6 bases). V was trimmed by 5 bases and J by 2 bases, leaving 11 bases between them. The CDR3 spans 14 residues. Germline values: CDR1 SGHKS, CDR2 YYEKEE (reference sequence). The CDR3 here is CASSRTGTGNTIYF. For the CDR3, the DNA is TGTGCCAGCAGTCGTACAGGGACTGGAAACACCATATATTTT.

This clone has only one observation. The chain carries TRBV7-9 and TRBJ2-5; D is tentatively TRBD1 or TRBD2 (5 bases each). The DNA end favors TRBJ2-7, so the J call may be wrong. Looked up from germline, CDR1 is SEHNR and CDR2 is FQNEAQ (reference sequence). CDR3 length equals 13 residues. CDR3 bases: TGTGCCAGCAGCCCGGGACGGTACTACGAGCAGTACTTC. Translated: CASSPGRYYEQYF.

The V gene is TRBV5-4, the J gene TRBJ1-2; the D is unclear. Germline V gene sequence: CDR1 SGHNT, CDR2 YYREEE (reference sequence). The CDR3 extends over 15 amino acids. Trimming took 4 bases from V and 4 from J, leaving 17 bases between them. CDR3 loop: CASSGRRLPLYGYTF. The CDR3 DNA sequence: TGTGCCAGCAGCGGCAGACGGCTCCCCCTCTATGGCTACACCTTC.

The V call is TRBV10-3, the J call TRBJ2-2; possibly TRBD1 or TRBD2 for D (5 bases each). Per germline, CDR1 ENHRY and CDR2 SYGVKD. The CDR3 length is 16 residues. Trimming left V 2 bases short and J 6 bases short, with 16 bases between. Here the CDR3 reads CAISELPRDPAGELFF. DNA for the CDR3: TGTGCCATCAGTGAGCTCCCCCGGGACCCCGCCGGGGAGCTGTTTTTT.

This clone was seen only once. The chain joins TRBV11-2 to TRBJ2-7; no clear D gene. Germline CDR1 and CDR2: SGHAT and FQNNGV. Trimming stripped 0 bases from V and 12 bases from J, with 12 bases between. This CDR3 spans 12 amino acids. The CDR3 sequence is CASSLDKVALYF. In DNA form, the CDR3 reads TGTGCCAGCAGCTTAGATAAGGTAGCCCTGTACTTC. The variable domain in full, with the rest retrieved from reference TRBV11-2 and TRBJ2-7, is EAGVAQSPRYKIIEKRQSVAFWCNPISGHATLYWYQQILGQGPKLLIQFQNNGVVDDSQLPKDRFSAERLKGVDSTLKIQPAKLEDSAVYLCASSLDKVALYFGPGTRLTVT.

The chain employs TRBV5-1 and TRBJ2-1; TRBD2 agrees at 7 bases. Germline V gives CDR1 SGHRS, CDR2 YFSETQ. J lost 5 bases, V lost 2 bases, and 4 bases had no gene match. The CDR3 sequence is 14 residues long. The CDR3 reads CASSFRGGNNEQFF. DNA for the CDR3: TGCGCCAGCAGCTTTCGGGGAGGGAACAATGAGCAGTTCTTC.